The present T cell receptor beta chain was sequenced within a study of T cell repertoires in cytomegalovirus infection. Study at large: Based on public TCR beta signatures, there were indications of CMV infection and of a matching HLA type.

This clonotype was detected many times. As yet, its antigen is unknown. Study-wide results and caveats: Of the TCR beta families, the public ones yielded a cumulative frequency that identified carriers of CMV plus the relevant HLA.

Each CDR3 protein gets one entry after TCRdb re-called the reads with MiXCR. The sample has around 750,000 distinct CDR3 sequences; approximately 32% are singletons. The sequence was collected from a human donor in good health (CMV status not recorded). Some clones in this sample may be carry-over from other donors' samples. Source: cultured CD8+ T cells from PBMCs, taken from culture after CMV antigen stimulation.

Here the CDR3 DNA reads TGTGCCAGCAGGCCCTACACAGATACGCAGTATTTT. Amino acids: CASRPYTDTQYF. This chain joins TRBV28 and TRBJ2-3, with D uncertain. CDR3 length equals 12 residues. From germline, CDR1 is MDHEN and CDR2 SYDVKM. V was cut by 6 bases and J by 2 bases, with 6 bases left in between.